The rows below give T cell receptor beta chains drawn from one sample of a study of shared clonotypes between healthy human individuals. Using immunoSEQ multiplex PCR, the repertoire was profiled, and TCRdb retains in-frame clones only, with some absent. The sample includes some 630,000 clones, roughly 95% of them seen just once. The sequencing input was naive CD8+ T cells sorted from blood. The receptors here all came from a young woman in good health. Each CDR3 is given with its conserved first and last residue. The order of the fields is CDR3 length, clone size, J gene, V gene, D gene, CDR3 DNA, CDR3 protein. The D gene is left open where the match is weak. Size tells how often a clone was seen (once, few, many) or the class of an expanded clone, and some rows leave it out.

len: 15
abundance: NA
j_gene: TRBJ2-7
v_gene: TRBV28
d_gene: TRBD2
CDR3nt: TGTGCCAGCAGGGAAGGACTAGCATCTGTCTACGAGCAGTACTTC
CDR3aa: CASREGLASVYEQYF

len: 15
abundance: NA
j_gene: TRBJ2-4
v_gene: TRBV7-9
d_gene: NA
CDR3nt: TGTGCCAGCAGCCACAGGGGGGGTACCAAAAACATTCAGTACTTC
CDR3aa: CASSHRGGTKNIQYF

len: 16
abundance: NA
j_gene: TRBJ1-5
v_gene: TRBV19
d_gene: NA
CDR3nt: TGTGCCACTAACCGGACACCCGGATATAGCAATCAGCCCCAGCATTTT
CDR3aa: CATNRTPGYSNQPQHF

len: 13
abundance: NA
j_gene: TRBJ2-7
v_gene: TRBV2
d_gene: NA
CDR3nt: TGTGCCAGCAGTGAACCAGGGTTCTACGAGCAGTACTTC
CDR3aa: CASSEPGFYEQYF

len: 14
abundance: NA
j_gene: TRBJ1-5
v_gene: TRBV6-5
d_gene: NA
CDR3nt: TGTGCCAGCAGTTACGCTACAGGGTTTCAGCCCCAGCATTTT
CDR3aa: CASSYATGFQPQHF

len: 15
abundance: NA
j_gene: TRBJ1-1
v_gene: TRBV5-1
d_gene: NA
CDR3nt: TGCGCCAGCAGCCTTTCAAAGGGGTCTGGCACTGAAGCTTTCTTT
CDR3aa: CASSLSKGSGTEAFF

len: 12
abundance: few
j_gene: TRBJ1-1
v_gene: TRBV7-9
d_gene: NA
CDR3nt: TGTGCCAGCAGCGGGGTCGACACTGAAGCTTTCTTT
CDR3aa: CASSGVDTEAFF

len: 15
abundance: NA
j_gene: TRBJ2-2
v_gene: TRBV19
d_gene: TRBD2
CDR3nt: TGTGCCAGTAGTAAACTAGCGGTGAACACCGGGGAGCTGTTTTTT
CDR3aa: CASSKLAVNTGELFF

len: 15
abundance: NA
j_gene: TRBJ2-7
v_gene: TRBV27
d_gene: NA
CDR3nt: TGTGCCAGCAGTCTCGGGACGAGCGGAAGGAACGAGCAGTACTTC
CDR3aa: CASSLGTSGRNEQYF

len: 15
abundance: NA
j_gene: TRBJ1-2
v_gene: TRBV6-5
d_gene: TRBD1
CDR3nt: TGTGCCAGCAGTGGTCAGGGGGGAAGTCTCTATGGCTACACCTTC
CDR3aa: CASSGQGGSLYGYTF

len: 17
abundance: NA
j_gene: TRBJ2-1
v_gene: TRBV28
d_gene: TRBD2
CDR3nt: TGTGCCAGCAGCGGGACTAGCGGGAGGACCGGAGGCAATGAGCAGTTCTTC
CDR3aa: CASSGTSGRTGGNEQFF

len: 12
abundance: NA
j_gene: TRBJ1-2
v_gene: TRBV15
d_gene: NA
CDR3nt: TGTGCCACCAGCTCGATGGGAGATGGCTACACCTTC
CDR3aa: CATSSMGDGYTF

len: 15
abundance: NA
j_gene: TRBJ2-2
v_gene: TRBV4-1
d_gene: TRBD2
CDR3nt: TGCGCCAGCAGCCCCTCTAGCGGGGACACCGGGGAGCTGTTTTTT
CDR3aa: CASSPSSGDTGELFF

len: 13
abundance: NA
j_gene: TRBJ2-7
v_gene: TRBV4-2
d_gene: NA
CDR3nt: TGTGCCAGCAGCCAGGGACTGAACTACGAGCAGTACTTC
CDR3aa: CASSQGLNYEQYF

len: 15
abundance: NA
j_gene: TRBJ1-4
v_gene: TRBV19
d_gene: TRBD1
CDR3nt: TGTGCCAGTAGTACCGACAGGGAAGGGGAGGAAAAACTGTTTTTT
CDR3aa: CASSTDREGEEKLFF

len: 14
abundance: NA
j_gene: TRBJ2-7
v_gene: TRBV13
d_gene: TRBD1
CDR3nt: TGTGCCAGCAGCTGGGGACAGCAGTCCTACAAGCAGTACTTC
CDR3aa: CASSWGQQSYKQYF

len: 14
abundance: NA
j_gene: TRBJ1-5
v_gene: TRBV13
d_gene: TRBD1
CDR3nt: TGTGCCAGCAGCTCGGGACAGACCATCAGGCCCCAGCATTTT
CDR3aa: CASSSGQTIRPQHF

len: 13
abundance: NA
j_gene: TRBJ2-1
v_gene: TRBV19
d_gene: TRBD2
CDR3nt: TGTGCCGTCCTAGCGGGGGATTACAATGAGCAGTTCTTC
CDR3aa: CAVLAGDYNEQFF

len: 14
abundance: once
j_gene: TRBJ1-1
v_gene: TRBV13
d_gene: NA
CDR3nt: TGTGCCAGCAGCTGGGTCGATTTGAACACTGAAGCTTTCTTT
CDR3aa: CASSWVDLNTEAFF

len: 15
abundance: NA
j_gene: TRBJ2-5
v_gene: TRBV4-1
d_gene: TRBD2
CDR3nt: TGCGCCAGCAGCCTGAGGACTAGCGGTCAAGAGACCCAGTACTTC
CDR3aa: CASSLRTSGQETQYF

len: 18
abundance: NA
j_gene: TRBJ1-3
v_gene: TRBV4-2
d_gene: NA
CDR3nt: TGTGCCAGCAGCCAAGCTTGGACAGAACTTTACTCTGGAAACACCATATATTTT
CDR3aa: CASSQAWTELYSGNTIYF

len: 13
abundance: NA
j_gene: TRBJ2-5
v_gene: TRBV29-1
d_gene: NA
CDR3nt: TGCAGCGTTGAGAACGGGATCCAAGAGACCCAGTACTTC
CDR3aa: CSVENGIQETQYF

len: 13
abundance: NA
j_gene: TRBJ2-7
v_gene: TRBV28
d_gene: NA
CDR3nt: TGTGCCAGCAGTTTAACCTCATTTGACGAGCAGTACTTC
CDR3aa: CASSLTSFDEQYF

len: 12
abundance: NA
j_gene: TRBJ2-1
v_gene: TRBV29-1
d_gene: NA
CDR3nt: TGCAGCGTAGGGACACCAACCAATGAGCAGTTCTTC
CDR3aa: CSVGTPTNEQFF